This T cell receptor beta chain was sequenced for a study of shared clonotypes between healthy human individuals. The assay was immunoSEQ multiplex PCR, and TCRdb's table has in-frame clones only and misses some. The table shows approximately 440,000 clones, with approximately 77% occurring only once. The germline V gene encodes CDR1 MGHRA and CDR2 YSYEKL. Losses at the gene ends were 1 base for V and 4 bases for J; bases not matched to a gene: 2. The length of the CDR3 is 16 residues. Sequenced sample: PBMCs. This receptor was identified in a middle-aged woman in good health. Some clones in this sample may be carry-over from other donors' samples. V and J are TRBV4-1 and TRBJ2-1, with 12 bases lining up with TRBD2. The CDR3 nucleotides read TGCGCCAGCAGCCAAGTAGGACTAGCGGGATACAATGAGCAGTTCTTC. It is translated as CASSQVGLAGYNEQFF.